This TCR beta chain was observed in a study of blood T cell repertoires in COVID-19. Across the study: Samples of COVID-19 (acute and convalescent) were obtained from the United States, Italy and Spain. In each case, the material was cDNA or gDNA derived from T cells, B-cell-depleted T cells, or PBMCs.

Germline V lookup: CDR1 SNHLY, CDR2 FYNNEI. The V and J ends lost 8 bases and 3 bases, in that order; junction bases with no gene match: 9. This CDR3 spans 15 amino acids. In the original workflow: Quantification of nucleated cells was approximated via reference gene primer amplification. Clones were sequenced by immunoSEQ multiplex PCR, and TCRdb holds only the in-frame ones, with some missing. The V and J calls and the clone size are those of that table, but D and trimming were determined from the DNA. The table includes roughly 180,000 clones, roughly three quarters detected once. Source material: peripheral blood. The chain has TRBV2 and TRBJ1-2; 10 nucleotides line up with TRBD1. The clonotype originates from a woman aged 50 to 60 with active or convalescent COVID-19. The DNA for the CDR3 is TGTGCCAGCCGAAACCGACAGGGGGCCCACTATGGCTACACCTTC. It codes for CASRNRQGAHYGYTF.